Presented here are 32 T cell receptor beta chains from one specimen sequenced in a study of T-cell memory formation after mild COVID-19. One entry per CDR3 protein results from TCRdb running MiXCR on the 5' RACE reads. The data show 450,000 to 650,000 distinct CDR3 sequences, roughly 18% seen once. The source material was PBMCs or a T cell subset sorted from them (not recorded which). Receptors were obtained from an adult woman who had mild COVID-19 (a few samples of this study predate the infection). Cell type and time point are not known.

This clonotype was detected only a few times. This chain joins TRBV21-1 and TRBJ2-3; the table's D gene call, TRBD2, was not cross checked with the DNA. TRBV21-1 is flagged as a pseudogene. CDR3 length: 21 residues. Written as DNA, the CDR3 is TGTGCCAGCAGCAAAGCGGTATCGCGGGAGGTTTATCCCCCTAGCACAGATACGCAGTATTTT. This encodes CASSKAVSREVYPPSTDTQYF.

This clonotype has a single count. The chain joins TRBV30 to TRBJ2-7; possibly TRBD1 for D (5 bases). The CDR3 is 14 residues long. V lost 2 bases to trimming and J lost 0 bases, with 11 bases between them. From germline, CDR1 is GTSNPN and CDR2 SVGIG (reference sequence). The CDR3 is CAWSRGTSSYEQYF. The CDR3 coding sequence is TGTGCCTGGAGTAGGGGCACGAGCTCCTACGAGCAGTACTTC.

In its sample, this clonotype was seen once. This chain joins TRBV7-9 and TRBJ2-5; the D is unclear. Germline V gene sequence: CDR1 SEHNR, CDR2 FQNEAQ (reference sequence). V lost 1 base to trimming and J lost 7 bases, with 4 bases between them. The CDR3 spans 11 residues. The chain's CDR3 is CASSLDATQYF. The CDR3 DNA follows: TGTGCCAGCAGCTTAGATGCGACCCAGTACTTC.

The chain uses TRBV7-9 and TRBJ1-5; no firm D call. Trimming shortened V by 1 base and J by 5 bases, and 9 bases separated the two germline ends. The CDR3 has 14 amino acids. The germline CDR1 and CDR2 sequences are SEHNR and FQNEAQ (reference sequence). Written as DNA, the CDR3 is TGTGCCAGCAGCTTAGGCCAGTCGGATCAGCCCCAGCATTTT. The encoded protein is CASSLGQSDQPQHF.

This clonotype has just a few counts. This rearrangement joins TRBV28 to TRBJ2-5; D is perhaps TRBD2 (7 bases). The CDR3 loop spans 15 amino acids. Trimming pared 4 bases from V and 5 bases from J, leaving 17 bases between. Looked up from germline, CDR1 is MDHEN and CDR2 is SYDVKM. In DNA form, the CDR3 reads TGTGCCAGCAGTTCTGGGGGGGGGCCGACGGAGACCCAGTACTTC. Encoded protein: CASSSGGGPTETQYF.

The rearrangement joins TRBV29-1 to TRBJ2-3; D is unresolved. Germline V gives CDR1 SQVTM, CDR2 ANQGSEA. The CDR3 is made up of 15 amino acids. V lost 7 bases, J lost 1 base, and 18 bases lay in between. The CDR3 DNA follows: TGCAGCGCCGACCCCCTAGTTACGGGCACAGATACGCAGTATTTT. This gives the protein CSADPLVTGTDTQYF.

The rearrangement joins TRBV9 to TRBJ2-1; D gene ambiguous. The germline gives CDR1 SGDLS, CDR2 YYNGEE. The V end was cut by 5 bases, the J end by 4 bases, with 10 bases between. This CDR3 has 13 residues. This CDR3 is CASSSYHYNEQFF. The CDR3 DNA follows: TGTGCCAGCAGTTCTTACCATTACAATGAGCAGTTCTTC.

J is TRBJ2-1 and V is TRBV24-1, with D perhaps assigned TRBD1 or TRBD2 (5 bases each). Germline V gene sequence: CDR1 KGHDR, CDR2 SFDVKD. Deletions cut 4 bases from V and 10 bases from J, with 13 bases between. The CDR3 has 13 amino acids. The CDR3 loop is CATSDAYRDEQFF. CDR3 bases: TGTGCCACCAGTGACGCATACCGGGACGAGCAGTTCTTC.

The V and J genes are TRBV29-1 and TRBJ2-5; 8 bases are shared with TRBD1. Losses at the gene ends were 4 bases for V and 1 base for J; bases not matched to a gene: 8. The CDR3 has 15 residues. CDR1 and CDR2 from the germline V gene are SQVTM and ANQGSEA. DNA of the CDR3: TGCAGCGTTGTCCTTGGACAGGGCGCCCAAGAGACCCAGTACTTC. This sequence encodes CSVVLGQGAQETQYF.

V gene TRBV18 combines with J gene TRBJ2-7; 9 bases are shared with TRBD1. V lost 4 bases and J lost 7; bases outside the gene matches: 8. Germline loops: CDR1 KGHSH, CDR2 LQKENI. The CDR3 runs 14 residues. The CDR3 region has the DNA TGTGCCAGCTCACGGGAGGGACAGGGAAGGGAGCAGTACTTC. Protein: CASSREGQGREQYF.

This clonotype was counted ten times or more. This chain joins TRBV4-1 and TRBJ2-1; no clear D. Trimming stripped 0 bases from V and 1 base from J, with 10 bases between. Germline V lookup: CDR1 MGHRA, CDR2 YSYEKL. The CDR3 is 16 residues long. The chain's CDR3 is CASSQDPSLSYNEQFF. The CDR3 bases are TGCGCCAGCAGCCAAGACCCCTCCCTTTCCTACAATGAGCAGTTCTTC.

This clonotype was detected a few times. The chain links TRBV9 to TRBJ1-1; D call uncertain. The CDR3 has 16 amino acids. Deletions cut 3 bases from V and 0 bases from J, with 15 bases between. Germline V gives CDR1 SGDLS, CDR2 YYNGEE. CDR3 coding DNA: TGTGCCAGCAGCGCCGAGGACCCGGGAATGAACACTGAAGCTTTCTTT. This translates into CASSAEDPGMNTEAFF.

This clonotype has more than one count but fewer than ten. The chain recombines TRBV29-1 with TRBJ2-1, with 8 bases aligning to TRBD1. The CDR3 has 13 amino acids. The germline gives CDR1 SQVTM, CDR2 ANQGSEA. V was clipped by 6 bases and J by 4 bases; unmatched bases: 5. CDR3 amino acids: CSVIDRGYNEQFF. Written as DNA, the CDR3 is TGCAGCGTAATCGACAGGGGTTACAATGAGCAGTTCTTC.

V is TRBV5-1 and J is TRBJ1-1; D is possibly TRBD1 (6 bases). V was cut by 3 bases and J by 2 bases, with 11 bases left in between. The CDR3 spans 14 residues. The germline V gene has CDR1 SGHRS and CDR2 YFSETQ. The CDR3 nucleotides read TGCGCCAGCAGCTGGAAGGACAGCAACACTGAAGCTTTCTTT. Protein: CASSWKDSNTEAFF.

The gene calls are TRBV20-1 and TRBJ2-4; D gene uncertain. The CDR3 sequence is 14 residues long. The ends were cut back, 6 bases at V and 0 bases at J, with 12 bases in the middle. CDR1 is DFQATT, CDR2 SNEGSKA, per germline (reference sequence). The CDR3 DNA sequence: TGCAGTGCCCATCCCACTCGAGCCAAAAACATTCAGTACTTC. It yields the protein CSAHPTRAKNIQYF.

This clonotype was seen a handful of times. The V call is TRBV27, the J call TRBJ2-1, with D possibly TRBD2 on 5 matching bases. The V gene's germline CDR1 is MNHEY and CDR2 SMNVEV (reference sequence). V dropped 5 bases and J dropped 0 bases, with 14 bases sitting between them. There are 16 residues in the CDR3. The CDR3 coding sequence is TGTGCCAGCAGTCAGCGGACCCACAGCTCCTACAATGAGCAGTTCTTC. It specifies CASSQRTHSSYNEQFF.

This clonotype was counted only a few times. The chain links TRBV15 to TRBJ2-5; 7 bases line up with TRBD1. V gave up 1 base and J gave up 5 bases; unmatched junction bases: 7. The CDR3 has 15 amino acids. Germline V gene lookup returns CDR1 LNHNV and CDR2 YYDKDF (reference sequence). The CDR3 nucleotides are TGTGCCACCAGCAGAGTTACGGGACAGCTCGAGACCCAGTACTTC. Translating it yields CATSRVTGQLETQYF.

This chain uses TRBV7-6 with TRBJ2-2, with 7 bases fitting TRBD1. The CDR3 has 15 residues. V dropped 1 base and J dropped 6; count of bases not matched to a gene: 5. Germline V CDR1 and CDR2: SGHVS, FNYEAQ. The CDR3 region has the DNA TGTGCCAGCAGCTTAGAGGGGGCTTTTTCCGGGGAGCTGTTTTTT. Its translation is CASSLEGAFSGELFF.

This chain uses TRBV7-6 with TRBJ2-3; 10 bases align to TRBD1. Germline V gene data show CDR1 as SGHVS and CDR2 as FNYEAQ. The CDR3 spans 15 residues. V gave up 5 bases and J gave up 4 bases; unmatched junction bases: 6. The CDR3 sequence: CASSPRTGGADTQYF. In DNA, the CDR3 is TGTGCCAGCAGCCCAAGGACAGGGGGGGCAGATACGCAGTATTTT.

The chain employs TRBV6-1 and TRBJ1-2; no reliable D call. The CDR3 sequence is 14 residues long. From germline, CDR1 is MNHNS and CDR2 SASEGT. Deletions cut 7 bases from V and 1 base from J, with 13 bases between. CDR3 bases: TGTGCCAGCAAAATTTTCGAGCTTAACTATGGCTACACCTTC. Encoded protein: CASKIFELNYGYTF.

The rearrangement joins TRBV11-1 to TRBJ2-1; the match to TRBD2 covers 12 bases. The V gene end was trimmed by 4 bases and the J gene end by 8 bases; junction bases not matched to a gene: 12. This CDR3 is built from 17 residues. The V gene's germline CDR1 is SGHAT and CDR2 FQDESV (reference sequence). The CDR3 reads CASSYRLGTSGLDEQFF. The CDR3 coding sequence is TGTGCCAGCAGCTACCGCCTTGGGACTAGCGGGTTGGATGAGCAGTTCTTC.

Only a few counts were recorded for this clonotype. J is TRBJ2-1 and V is TRBV20-1; 8 nucleotides line up with TRBD1. CDR3 length: 15 amino acids. In germline, CDR1 is DFQATT, CDR2 SNEGSKA (reference sequence). J lost 3 bases, V lost 5 bases, and 9 bases had no gene match. CDR3 bases: TGCAGTGCTCCGCGGACAGGGATAAACTACAATGAGCAGTTCTTC. Its protein is CSAPRTGINYNEQFF.

V is TRBV20-1 and J is TRBJ2-1; 8 bases map to TRBD2. Germline lookup yields CDR1 DFQATT and CDR2 SNEGSKA (reference sequence). The CDR3 contains 12 residues. J lost 9 bases, V lost 5 bases, and 6 bases had no gene match. The CDR3 sequence: CSARPGGREQFF. The CDR3 DNA reads TGCAGTGCTCGACCGGGGGGGCGTGAGCAGTTCTTC.

This clonotype occurred a few times. The chain carries TRBV18 and TRBJ1-1; tentatively, D is TRBD1 (5 bases). Germline CDR1 KGHSH, CDR2 LQKENI. V was clipped by 3 bases and J by 4 bases, with 12 bases between them. The CDR3 contains 14 residues. The CDR3: CASSPGGIGTEAFF. The CDR3 bases are TGTGCCAGCTCACCCGGGGGAATAGGCACTGAAGCTTTCTTT.

Only a few counts were recorded for this clonotype. This rearrangement joins TRBV29-1 to TRBJ2-3, with TRBD2 matching over 13 bases. The ends lost 6 bases at V and 2 bases at J; junction bases unmatched: 5. The CDR3 is 15 amino acids. The germline V gene encodes CDR1 SQVTM and CDR2 ANQGSEA. As DNA, the CDR3 is TGCAGCGTCGCCGGACTAGCGGGAGCCACAGATACGCAGTATTTT. This gives the protein CSVAGLAGATDTQYF.

This clonotype was counted only a few times. The chain links TRBV6-5 to TRBJ1-2, with 7 bases identical to TRBD1. CDR3 length: 16 residues. Germline values: CDR1 MNHEY, CDR2 SVGAGI. V dropped 0 bases and J dropped 7; count of bases not matched to a gene: 11. The DNA of the CDR3 is TGTGCCAGCAGTTACTCAAACAGGGGCAGGGCGAGTGGCTACACCTTC. Protein sequence: CASSYSNRGRASGYTF.

Many counts were recorded for this clonotype. The chain carries TRBV6-1 and TRBJ2-7, with D possibly matching TRBD2 (5 bases). In germline, CDR1 is MNHNS, CDR2 SASEGT. CDR3 size: 15 residues. V was clipped by 1 base and J by 5 bases, with 15 bases between them. CDR3 coding DNA: TGTGCCAGCAGTGAAGTGGCCGGGGATTTCAACGAGCAGTACTTC. Protein product: CASSEVAGDFNEQYF.

This clonotype showed up just a few times. This CDR3 reads CASSQDPLAGGRETQYF. DNA of the CDR3: TGCGCCAGCAGCCAAGATCCACTAGCGGGGGGGCGAGAGACCCAGTACTTC. The chain uses TRBV4-1 and TRBJ2-5; 13 bases agree with TRBD2. The germline V gene encodes CDR1 MGHRA and CDR2 YSYEKL. CDR3 length: 17 amino acids. Trimming cost V 0 bases and J 4 bases; bases outside gene matches: 5.

The rearrangement joins TRBV30 to TRBJ1-6; D may be TRBD1 (6 bases). There are 12 residues in the CDR3. The V end lost 2 bases, the J end lost 9 bases, and 8 bases lay between the germline ends. Germline lookup yields CDR1 GTSNPN and CDR2 SVGIG (reference sequence). CDR3 coding DNA: TGTGCCTGGAGTCAGGGGACTTCACCCCTCCACTTT. Its protein is CAWSQGTSPLHF.

This clonotype has at least ten counts. The J gene is TRBJ2-3, the V gene TRBV5-6; no definite D call. V gave up 5 bases and J gave up 3 bases, with 10 bases separating them. The CDR3 covers 13 residues. Germline V CDR1 and CDR2: SGHDT, YYEEEE. CDR3 sequence reads: CASRPVQTDTQYF. CDR3 sequence (DNA): TGTGCCAGCAGGCCGGTTCAGACAGATACGCAGTATTTT.

CDR3 region: CSAGGTRGYTF. CDR3 sequence (DNA): TGCAGTGCTGGGGGAACTCGAGGCTACACCTTC. V and J are TRBV20-1 and TRBJ1-2, with D perhaps matching TRBD1 (5 bases). Germline V gives CDR1 DFQATT, CDR2 SNEGSKA (reference sequence). The CDR3 spans 11 residues. Trimming removed 5 bases at V and 8 bases at J, with 12 bases between.

This clonotype was detected only a few times. The genes are TRBV20-1 and TRBJ2-4; D is tentatively TRBD1 or TRBD2 (5 bases each). Looked up from germline, CDR1 is DFQATT and CDR2 is SNEGSKA (reference sequence). With 3 bases removed from V and 1 base from J, the gap between germline ends came to 19 bases. This CDR3 has 17 residues. The CDR3 sequence: CSASLMGTPAAKNIQYF. CDR3 DNA sequence: TGCAGTGCTAGTTTAATGGGGACCCCCGCGGCCAAAAACATTCAGTACTTC.